A single sample is the source of the 18 T cell receptor beta chains below, sequenced in a study of blood T cell repertoires in COVID-19. The data were produced by immunoSEQ multiplex PCR, yet TCRdb's version contains in-frame clones alone and is incomplete. The sample yields some 350,000 clones, around nine tenths seen once. The material sequenced was peripheral blood. These receptors were taken from a woman in her 70s with COVID-19, enrolled during active disease.

The chain uses TRBV6-5 and TRBJ2-7; tentative D call: TRBD2 (6 bases). The CDR3 covers 15 residues. Trimming removed 2 bases from V and 3 bases from J, with 14 bases in between. In germline, CDR1 is MNHEY, CDR2 SVGAGI. The CDR3 DNA follows: TGTGCCAGCAGTTACGCGGGAAGGGGCCACTACGAGCAGTACTTC. Amino acid sequence: CASSYAGRGHYEQYF.

The chain is built from TRBV6-5 and TRBJ1-1; tentative D call: TRBD1 (6 bases). CDR1 MNHEY and CDR2 SVGAGI come from the germline V gene. CDR3 length equals 16 residues. Trimming stripped 0 bases from V and 1 base from J, with 12 bases between. The CDR3 DNA reads as TGTGCCAGCAGTTACTCGCAGGGGCGGGCGAACACTGAAGCTTTCTTT. This encodes CASSYSQGRANTEAFF.

The chain couples TRBV6-2 or TRBV6-3 to TRBJ2-3; tentative D call: TRBD2 (6 bases). V gave up 5 bases and J gave up 0 bases, with 15 bases separating them. Germline V gives CDR1 MNHEY, CDR2 SVGEGT. CDR3 length: 16 amino acids. CDR3 DNA: TGTGCCAGCAGTGCGGCGGGATCCTCTAGCACAGATACGCAGTATTTT. Its protein is CASSAAGSSSTDTQYF.

This chain uses TRBV7-9 with TRBJ2-2, with 10 bases aligning to TRBD2. CDR1 SEHNR and CDR2 FQNEAQ come from the germline V gene (reference sequence). CDR3 size: 17 residues. The ends lost 4 bases at V and 5 bases at J; junction bases unmatched: 10. The CDR3 loop reads CASSSLRAGGLTGELFF. CDR3 nucleotides: TGTGCCAGCAGCTCGCTAAGAGCGGGGGGGCTAACCGGGGAGCTGTTTTTT.

The chain has TRBV5-4 and TRBJ2-3, with D maybe TRBD2 (6 bases). Trimming stripped 2 bases from V and 7 bases from J, with 17 bases between. The CDR3 extends over 15 amino acids. Per the germline V gene, CDR1 is SGHNT and CDR2 is YYREEE (reference sequence). CDR3 protein: CASSLLALEGYTQYF. CDR3 bases: TGTGCCAGCAGCTTACTAGCTTTAGAGGGCTATACGCAGTATTTT.

The chain uses TRBV28 and TRBJ1-1; TRBD1 matches 9 bases. CDR3 length: 15 amino acids. V was pared by 5 bases and J by 2 bases, with 6 bases of the junction left unmatched. Germline V CDR1 and CDR2: MDHEN, SYDVKM. The CDR3 here is CASSHPGQGNTEAFF. The CDR3 bases are TGTGCCAGCAGTCACCCGGGACAGGGTAACACTGAAGCTTTCTTT.

Comment on this clone: Relative to the germline gene, one junction end is altered; a read error may explain this. Different DNA sequences within this sample yield the same CDR3. The V and J genes are TRBV3-1 (or the pseudogene TRBV3-2) and TRBJ1-1, with D tentatively TRBD1 (6 bases). The germline gives CDR1 LGHDT, CDR2 YNNKEL (reference sequence). The CDR3 loop spans 14 amino acids. The CDR3 loop is CASSRAQGPTEAFF. In DNA form, the CDR3 reads TGTGCCAGCAGCCGAGCACAGGGCCCCACTGAAGCCTTCTTT.

This clone appeared a single time. V usage is TRBV9 and J usage is TRBJ1-4; D not certain. Germline V gene sequence: CDR1 SGDLS, CDR2 YYNGEE. V was trimmed by 0 bases and J by 4 bases, leaving 7 bases between them. The CDR3 contains 14 residues. CDR3 protein: CASSVERSNEKLFF. CDR3 nucleotide sequence: TGTGCCAGCAGCGTAGAACGGAGTAATGAAAAACTGTTTTTT.

V usage is TRBV4-3 and J usage is TRBJ1-2; D gene uncertain. Deletions cut 0 bases from V and 5 bases from J, with 13 bases between. Per the germline V gene, CDR1 is LGHNA and CDR2 is YSLEER. This CDR3 comprises 15 residues. The CDR3: CASSQDPNAGYGYTF. The CDR3 bases are TGCGCCAGCAGCCAAGATCCCAATGCGGGTTATGGCTACACCTTC.

This sequence joins TRBV9 and TRBJ1-6; D remains unclear. Germline CDR1 reads SGDLS; CDR2 reads YYNGEE. CDR3 length equals 12 residues. Trimming removed 1 base at V and 13 bases at J, with 9 bases between. CDR3: CASSVYGGPLHF. For the CDR3, the DNA is TGTGCCAGCAGCGTATATGGAGGGCCCCTCCACTTT.

CDR3 residues: CASSPLGDRNSPLHF. The DNA for the CDR3 is TGTGCCAGTAGTCCCTTAGGAGATCGGAATTCACCCCTCCACTTT. This chain joins TRBV19 and TRBJ1-6; D is uncertain. V dropped 5 bases and J dropped 7 bases, with 15 bases sitting between them. Per germline, CDR1 LNHDA and CDR2 SQIVND (reference sequence). The CDR3 length is 15 residues.

The chain uses TRBV2 and TRBJ2-7; 8 nucleotides align to TRBD1. The CDR3 has 16 residues. Germline V gene data show CDR1 as SNHLY and CDR2 as FYNNEI. V shed 5 bases and J 1 base; nucleotides not matched to a gene: 10. The CDR3 region has the DNA TGTGCCAGCAGTCCTAGCCCCGGGACAGGATCCTACGAGCAGTACTTC. Translating gives CASSPSPGTGSYEQYF.

The gene calls are TRBV6-1 and TRBJ2-2; tentative D call: TRBD1 (5 bases). The V and J ends lost 2 bases and 4 bases respectively, with 11 bases between them. Germline CDR1 is MNHNS and CDR2 is SASEGT. This CDR3 region has 15 residues. CDR3 DNA: TGTGCCAGCAGTGAACAGGGTTCAGGCACCGGGGAGCTGTTTTTT. Protein product: CASSEQGSGTGELFF.

The rearrangement links TRBV6-5 to TRBJ2-3, with 7 bases identical to TRBD1. CDR3 length equals 13 residues. Germline CDR1 is MNHEY and CDR2 is SVGAGI. With 11 bases clipped from V and 2 bases from J, the junction kept 7 bases outside the gene matches. Written as DNA, the CDR3 is TGTGCCGCCCGGGACAGTCTCACAGATACGCAGTATTTT. Its translation: CAARDSLTDTQYF.

V and J are TRBV6-5 and TRBJ1-6; TRBD1 agrees at 9 bases. Germline lookup yields CDR1 MNHEY and CDR2 SVGAGI. Losses at the gene ends were 5 bases for V and 12 bases for J; bases not matched to a gene: 11. CDR3 size: 15 residues. The DNA for the CDR3 is TGTGCCAGCAGTCTCACTCCGGGACAGGGTCGACCCCTCCACTTT. This sequence encodes CASSLTPGQGRPLHF.

The chain uses TRBV18 and TRBJ2-6, with D hard to call. The CDR3 loop spans 14 amino acids. V dropped 3 bases and J dropped 1 base, with 4 bases sitting between them. Germline V lookup: CDR1 KGHSH, CDR2 LQKENI. The CDR3 sequence is CASSPQSGANVLTF. The DNA for the CDR3 is TGTGCCAGCTCACCGCAGTCTGGGGCCAACGTCCTGACTTTC.

The chain recombines TRBV5-1 with TRBJ1-6; D uncertain. Trimming cost V 1 base and J 5 bases, with 13 bases left between them. Germline-derived CDR1 and CDR2 are SGHRS and YFSETQ. The CDR3 sequence is 16 residues long. The CDR3 region is CASSLKVATDNSPLHF. CDR3 DNA: TGCGCCAGCAGCTTGAAGGTAGCGACGGATAATTCACCCCTCCACTTT.

The chain employs TRBV7-9 and TRBJ1-2, with TRBD1 identical over 11 bases. J gave up 6 bases and V 3 bases, and 6 bases lay outside the gene matches. CDR1 is SEHNR, CDR2 FQNEAQ, per germline (reference sequence). The CDR3 covers 15 residues. The CDR3 nucleotides are TGTGCCAGCAGCTTTGGACAGGGGGCGCGGGATGGCTACACCTTC. This sequence encodes CASSFGQGARDGYTF.